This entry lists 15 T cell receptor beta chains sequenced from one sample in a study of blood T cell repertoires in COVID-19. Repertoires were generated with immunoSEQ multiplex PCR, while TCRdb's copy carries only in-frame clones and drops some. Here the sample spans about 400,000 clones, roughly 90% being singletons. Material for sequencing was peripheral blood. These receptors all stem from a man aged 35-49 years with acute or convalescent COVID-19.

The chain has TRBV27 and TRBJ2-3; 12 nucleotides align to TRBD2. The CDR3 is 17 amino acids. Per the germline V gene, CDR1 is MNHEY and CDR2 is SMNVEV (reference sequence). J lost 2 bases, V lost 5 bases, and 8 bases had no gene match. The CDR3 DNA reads TGTGCCAGCAGTCACCCGGGACTAGCGGGTATCACAGATACGCAGTATTTT. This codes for CASSHPGLAGITDTQYF.

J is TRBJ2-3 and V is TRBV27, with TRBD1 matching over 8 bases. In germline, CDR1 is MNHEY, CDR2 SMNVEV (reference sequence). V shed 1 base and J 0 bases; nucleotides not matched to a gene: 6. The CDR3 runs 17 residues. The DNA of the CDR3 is TGTGCCAGCAGTTTATATCCCCGGGACAGGAGCACAGATACGCAGTATTTT. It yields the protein CASSLYPRDRSTDTQYF.

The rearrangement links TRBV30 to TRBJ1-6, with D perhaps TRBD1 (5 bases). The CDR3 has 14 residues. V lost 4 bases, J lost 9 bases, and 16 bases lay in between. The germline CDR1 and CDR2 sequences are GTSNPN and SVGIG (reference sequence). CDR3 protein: CAWTTPGITSPLHF. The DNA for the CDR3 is TGTGCCTGGACCACCCCAGGGATAACTTCACCCCTCCACTTT.

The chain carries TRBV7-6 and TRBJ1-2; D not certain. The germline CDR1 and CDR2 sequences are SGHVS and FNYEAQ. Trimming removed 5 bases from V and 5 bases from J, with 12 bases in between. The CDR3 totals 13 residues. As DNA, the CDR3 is TGTGCCAGCAGCCCGGCTCAGGATTATGGCTACACCTTC. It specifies CASSPAQDYGYTF.

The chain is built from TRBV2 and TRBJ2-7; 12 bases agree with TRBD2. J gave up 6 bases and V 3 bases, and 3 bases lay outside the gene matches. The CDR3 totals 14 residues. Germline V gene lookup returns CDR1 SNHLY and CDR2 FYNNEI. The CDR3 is CASSETSGRTEQYF. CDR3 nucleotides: TGTGCCAGCAGTGAGACTAGCGGGAGAACCGAGCAGTACTTC.

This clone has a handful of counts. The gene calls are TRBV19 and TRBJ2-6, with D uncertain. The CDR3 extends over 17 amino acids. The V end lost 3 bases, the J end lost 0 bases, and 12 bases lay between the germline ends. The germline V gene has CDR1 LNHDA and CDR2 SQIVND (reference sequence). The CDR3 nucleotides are TGTGCCAGTAGTATTCACGGGTCGAGCTCTGGGGCCAACGTCCTGACTTTC. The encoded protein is CASSIHGSSSGANVLTF. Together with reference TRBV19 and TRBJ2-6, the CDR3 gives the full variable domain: DGGITQSPKYLFRKEGQNVTLSCEQNLNHDAMYWYRQDPGQGLRLIYYSQIVNDFQKGDIAEGYSVSREKKESFPLTVTSAQKNPTAFYLCASSIHGSSSGANVLTFGAGSRLTVL.

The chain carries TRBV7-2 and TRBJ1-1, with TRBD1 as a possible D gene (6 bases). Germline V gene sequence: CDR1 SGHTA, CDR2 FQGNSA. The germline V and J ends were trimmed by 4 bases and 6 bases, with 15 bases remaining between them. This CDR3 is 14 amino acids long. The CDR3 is CASSSTTGVSEAFF. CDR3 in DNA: TGTGCCAGCAGCTCGACGACAGGTGTGTCTGAAGCTTTCTTT.

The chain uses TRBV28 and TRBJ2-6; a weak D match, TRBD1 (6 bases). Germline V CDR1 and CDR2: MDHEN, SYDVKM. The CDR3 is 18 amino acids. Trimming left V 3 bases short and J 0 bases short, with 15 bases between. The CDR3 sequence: CASSFMVRGFSGANVLTF. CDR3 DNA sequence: TGTGCCAGCAGTTTCATGGTCAGGGGCTTCTCTGGGGCCAACGTCCTGACTTTC.

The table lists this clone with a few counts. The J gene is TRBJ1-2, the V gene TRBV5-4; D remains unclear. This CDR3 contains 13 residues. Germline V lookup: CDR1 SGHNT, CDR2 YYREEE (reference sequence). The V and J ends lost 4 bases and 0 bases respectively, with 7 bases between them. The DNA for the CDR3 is TGTGCCAGCAGCCCTGACACTAACTATGGCTACACCTTC. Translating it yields CASSPDTNYGYTF. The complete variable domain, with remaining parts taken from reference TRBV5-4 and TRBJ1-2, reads ETGVTQSPTHLIKTRGQQVTLRCSSQSGHNTVSWYQQALGQGPQFIFQYYREEENGRGNFPPRFSGLQFPNYSSELNVNALELDDSALYLCASSPDTNYGYTFGSGTRLTVV.

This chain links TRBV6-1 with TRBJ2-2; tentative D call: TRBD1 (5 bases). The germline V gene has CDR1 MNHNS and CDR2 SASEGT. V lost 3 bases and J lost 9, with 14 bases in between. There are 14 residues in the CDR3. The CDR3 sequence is CASSEGQGFRELFF. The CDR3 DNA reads TGTGCCAGCAGTGAGGGGCAGGGCTTCAGGGAGCTGTTTTTT.

CDR3 amino acids: CASSSRGRNEKLFF. CDR3 in DNA: TGTGCCAGCAGCTCCAGGGGGCGGAATGAAAAACTGTTTTTT. V gene TRBV5-4 combines with J gene TRBJ1-4, with 8 bases that match TRBD1. Unmatched junction bases numbered 3, after V lost 3 bases and J lost 5 bases. CDR1 is SGHNT, CDR2 YYREEE, per germline (reference sequence). The CDR3 is 14 amino acids.

The CDR3 is CASVSGTDTQYF. The CDR3 DNA is TGTGCTAGTGTTAGCGGCACAGATACGCAGTATTTT. The V call is TRBV12-5, the J call TRBJ2-3; a possible D gene is TRBD2 (5 bases). The CDR3 is 12 residues long. Between the trimmed V and J ends, which lost 7 bases and 1 base, there was a span of 6 bases. Germline V gives CDR1 LGHNT, CDR2 FRNRAP.

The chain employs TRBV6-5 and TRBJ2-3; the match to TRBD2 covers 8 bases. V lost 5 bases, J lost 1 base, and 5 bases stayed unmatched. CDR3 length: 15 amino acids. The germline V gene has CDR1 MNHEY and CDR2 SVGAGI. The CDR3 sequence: CASSKRGTGTDTQYF. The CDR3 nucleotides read TGTGCCAGCAGTAAGCGGGGGACGGGCACAGATACGCAGTATTTT.

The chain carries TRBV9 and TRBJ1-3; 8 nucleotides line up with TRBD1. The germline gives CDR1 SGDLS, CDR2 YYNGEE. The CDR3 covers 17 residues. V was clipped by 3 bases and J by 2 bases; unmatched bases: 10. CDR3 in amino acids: CASSAGITGGTGNTIYF. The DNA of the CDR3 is TGTGCCAGCAGCGCAGGTATTACAGGGGGGACTGGAAACACCATATATTTT. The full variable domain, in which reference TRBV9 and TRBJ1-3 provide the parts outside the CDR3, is DSGVTQTPKHLITATGQRVTLRCSPRSGDLSVYWYQQSLDQGLQFLIQYYNGEERAKGNILERFSAQQFPDLHSELNLSSLELGDSALYFCASSAGITGGTGNTIYFGEGSWLTVV.

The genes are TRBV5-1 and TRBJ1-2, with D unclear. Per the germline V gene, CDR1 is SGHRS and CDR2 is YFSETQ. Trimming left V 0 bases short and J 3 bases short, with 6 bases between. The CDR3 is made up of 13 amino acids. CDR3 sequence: CASSLDPDYGYTF. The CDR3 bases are TGCGCCAGCAGCTTGGATCCAGACTATGGCTACACCTTC.